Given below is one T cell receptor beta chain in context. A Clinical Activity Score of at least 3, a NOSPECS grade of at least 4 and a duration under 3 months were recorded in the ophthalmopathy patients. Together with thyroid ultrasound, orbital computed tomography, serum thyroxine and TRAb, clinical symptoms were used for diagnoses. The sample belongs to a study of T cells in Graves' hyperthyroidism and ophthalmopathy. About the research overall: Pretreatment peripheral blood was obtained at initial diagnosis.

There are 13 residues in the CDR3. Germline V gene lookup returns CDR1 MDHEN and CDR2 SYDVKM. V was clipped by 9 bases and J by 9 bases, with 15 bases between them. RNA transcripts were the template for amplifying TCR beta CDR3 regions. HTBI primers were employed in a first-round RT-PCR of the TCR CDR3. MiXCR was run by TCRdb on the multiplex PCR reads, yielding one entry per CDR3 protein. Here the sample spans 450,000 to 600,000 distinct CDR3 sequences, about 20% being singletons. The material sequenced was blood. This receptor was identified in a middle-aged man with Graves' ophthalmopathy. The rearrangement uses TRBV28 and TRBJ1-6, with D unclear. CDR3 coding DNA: TGTGCCAGTACGGGTCGTCCGGTTTCACCCCTCCACTTT. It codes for CASTGRPVSPLHF.